This T cell receptor (beta chain) was sequenced in a study of T cells in localized non-small cell lung cancer (dated by TCRdb to between 2020 and 2021). Notes on the research overall: The study examined T cell repertoires in hundreds of patients with early-stage NSCLC and compared tumors with uninvolved tumor-adjacent lungs. The cohort consisted of 200 to 300 treatment-naive NSCLC patients whose localized lung tumors had been resected. NSCLC patients had a mean age of around 61 years, and approximately 140 were male and 107 female. The paper's findings and limits, for the study overall: Uninvolved tumor-adjacent lung showed the highest T cell clonality, higher than tumor, which suggests more focused antigenic responses in the adjacent lung. Of the top 100 tumor clones, a median of approximately 60 were detected in paired uninvolved adjacent lung; around 30 were also among that lung's top 100. Because multi-region tumor sequencing was not done, intratumor heterogeneity could not be ruled out. Longer overall survival was associated with higher T cell density in blood, whereas shorter survival was associated with higher clonality in adjacent lung. Because of the exploratory design, TCR variables were selected using unadjusted p-values without false-discovery rate correction.

This clone showed up just a few times. Its antigen is not yet known. No qualities accompany the bases; no much larger clone lies one base away. The immunoSEQ Assay was used to sequence TCR beta CDR3 regions from DNA. The study's processing was this. T cell density was computed as TCR beta template counts normalized to usable DNA estimated by amplifying housekeeping genes. Richness was estimated with the preseqR package, extrapolating to 400,000 templates for PBMC samples and 120,000 templates for tissue samples. Clonality was defined as one minus Pielou's evenness. Tissue-enriched TCRs were identified through differential abundance testing performed on productive amino-acid clonotypes, with a minimum total count of 5 and an alpha of 0.1. The Jaccard Index and the Morisita Overlap Index were used to measure repertoire overlap between compartments. GLIPH grouped TCR beta CDR3s together with public tetramer-defined viral CDR3s, and a viral motif had to include at least three viral sequences and show V-gene enrichment. TCRdb retrieved this table from immuneACCESS and kept in-frame rearrangements only. Not all clones are present; in checked studies, unresolved V genes account for under half, and no reason is known for the remainder. The V and J calls and clone size are taken from that table; D and trimming were inferred from the DNA. The sample profile shows some 3,300 clones; over 30% of them were found once. Together, the top ten hold about 9% of the sample.

At diagnosis, tumor, uninvolved tumor-adjacent lung and peripheral blood were collected and then preserved as a mix of FFPE and fresh-frozen material. The CDR3, cysteine through phenylalanine, is 11 amino acids long. Only the CDR3 region is kept as DNA, spanning 33 bases read in frame from base 1. Sequences GTSNPN (CDR1) and SVGIG (CDR2) are obtained from the germline V gene (reference sequence). V is pruned by 4 bases and J by 5 bases, leaving 1 base of the junction without a gene match. The clonotype was recovered from a female donor over 55 with stage I lung adenocarcinoma. The V and J genes are TRBV30 and TRBJ1-1; TRBD1 agrees with 7 junctional bases. Sequenced material: lung tumor tissue, taken before any cancer treatment. The CDR3 has the sequence CAWTRGTEAFF. The base sequence is TGTGCCTGGACCAGGGGGACTGAAGCTTTCTTT.